The rows below give T cell receptor beta chains drawn from one sample of a study of T cells in narcolepsy. Only in-frame clones appear in the TCRdb table, and some are missing; sequencing was by immunoSEQ multiplex PCR. The sample yields about 35,000 clones, around 80% seen once. Source material: memory (CD45RA-) CD4+ T cells from blood. All receptors come from a human donor in good health. Each CDR3 is given with its conserved first and last residue. D genes are given only for firm matches. The listing skips clone size in some rows; elsewhere it reads once, few, many or a size class.

TRBV29-1,.,TRBJ1-1,.,TGCAGCGCAAAGATGGGTACGGCTAACACTGAAGCTTTCTTT,CSAKMGTANTEAFF
TRBV10-3,few,TRBJ2-5,.,TGTGCCATCAGTGGGGTTCGGGAGACCCAGTACTTC,CAISGVRETQYF
TRBV16,.,TRBJ2-4,.,TGTGCCAGCAGCCAAGGCTTGAGGAGAATAAGGGCCAAAAACATTCAGTACTTC,CASSQGLRRIRAKNIQYF
TRBV7-9,.,TRBJ2-7,TRBD2,TGTGCCAGCAGCCCAAAAGGACTAGCGGGGAACTACGAGCAGTACTTC,CASSPKGLAGNYEQYF
TRBV18,few,TRBJ1-1,.,TGTGCCAGCTCGCAACAGGGCGAAGCTTTCTTT,CASSQQGEAFF
TRBV2,.,TRBJ2-3,TRBD2,TGTGCCAGCAAGGCTAGCGGGGGGGCTAGCACAGATACGCAGTATTTT,CASKASGGASTDTQYF
TRBV9,once,TRBJ2-5,.,TGTGCCAGCAGCGTTGGGGCGGGGGCCAACCAAGAGACCCAGTACTTC,CASSVGAGANQETQYF
TRBV4-3,few,TRBJ1-1,.,TGCGCCAGCAGCCAAGGAGGAGGGGGGGACACTGAAGCTTTCTTT,CASSQGGGGDTEAFF
TRBV19,.,TRBJ1-2,.,TGTGCCAGTAGACTTTCGGTGGGAGGCTACACCTTC,CASRLSVGGYTF
TRBV6-1,.,TRBJ1-5,.,TGTGCCAGCAGTTTGGACCGGGAACAGCCCCAGCATTTT,CASSLDREQPQHF
TRBV7-8,.,TRBJ2-6,TRBD2,TGTGCCAGCAGCCAAGGACTAGCGGGAGGTACCGGGGCCAACGTCCTGACTTTC,CASSQGLAGGTGANVLTF
TRBV6-6,.,TRBJ2-1,.,TGTGCCAGCAGGTCGGGGTCCTACAATGAGCAGTTCTTC,CASRSGSYNEQFF
TRBV5-3,.,TRBJ2-3,.,TGTGCCAGAAGCTTGACCCGGACTAGCACAGATACGCAGTATTTT,CARSLTRTSTDTQYF
TRBV6-6,.,TRBJ1-2,.,TGTGCCAGCAGTTACTCCGGCAGCATTAACTATGGCTACACCTTC,CASSYSGSINYGYTF
TRBV5-1,.,TRBJ2-5,TRBD2,TGCGCCAGCAGCGACCTATCGAGCGGGAGAGGAGAGACCCAGTACTTC,CASSDLSSGRGETQYF
TRBV28,.,TRBJ2-1,.,TGTGCCAGCAGTCGAGGTGGGGGCTCCTACAATGAGCAGTTCTTC,CASSRGGGSYNEQFF
TRBV21-1,.,TRBJ2-7,.,TGTGCCAGCAGCAATTCACGGGCTAAAGGAAGTTCCCCGTTTAAGCAGTACTTC,CASSNSRAKGSSPFKQYF
TRBV2,.,TRBJ1-1,TRBD1,TGTGCCAGCACCGGACAGGGGTTGAACACTGAAGCTTTCTTT,CASTGQGLNTEAFF
TRBV2,.,TRBJ2-3,.,TGTGCCAGCAGTGAAGGGCGCCTGAGGGATACGCAGTATTTT,CASSEGRLRDTQYF
TRBV7-9,.,TRBJ2-3,.,TGTGCCAGCAGCTCCTTTAGCACAGATACGCAGTATTTT,CASSSFSTDTQYF
TRBV9,.,TRBJ2-1,TRBD2,TGTGCCAGCAGCGTAGCTGCGGGGGTAGCTGAGCAGTTCTTC,CASSVAAGVAEQFF
TRBV2,.,TRBJ2-7,TRBD1,TGTGCCAGCAGTGAAGAGGCAGGGGGTTCCTACGAGCAGTACTTC,CASSEEAGGSYEQYF
TRBV7-3,.,TRBJ2-7,.,TGTGCCAGCAGCTCCGGTGCTCCAACAGGGAACTACGAGCAGTACTTC,CASSSGAPTGNYEQYF
TRBV7-2,.,TRBJ1-5,TRBD1,TGTGCCAGCAGCCTGGACAGGGGGTATCAGCCCCAGCATTTT,CASSLDRGYQPQHF
TRBV10-1,.,TRBJ2-1,.,TGCGCCAGCAGTGAGTCAAGGGGGGGGCCCAATGAGCAGTTCTTC,CASSESRGGPNEQFF
TRBV9,.,TRBJ2-7,TRBD1,TGTGCCAGCAGCGCCCAGGGGGCTACCGAGCAGTACTTC,CASSAQGATEQYF
TRBV5-4,.,TRBJ2-3,.,TGTGCCAGCAGCTTGCGGGATCGGGGCACAGATACGCAGTATTTT,CASSLRDRGTDTQYF
TRBV19,medium-sized,TRBJ1-2,.,TGTGCCAGTAGTCCGCGGACCTATGGCTACACCTTC,CASSPRTYGYTF
TRBV5-1,.,TRBJ1-1,.,TGCGCCAGCAGCGCCGGGACGGGTAGAGCTTTCTTT,CASSAGTGRAFF
TRBV7-8,.,TRBJ1-2,.,TGTGCCAGCAGCGCCGCTCCAGGGGTCTATGGCTACACCTTC,CASSAAPGVYGYTF
TRBV5-1,.,TRBJ2-7,TRBD2,TGCGCCAGCAGCTTGGAGCGGGAGGGTCACGAGCAGTACTTC,CASSLEREGHEQYF
TRBV7-2,.,TRBJ1-6,TRBD1,TGTGCCAGCAGCTCTACCGACAGGGGCTATAATTCACCCCTCCACTTT,CASSSTDRGYNSPLHF
TRBV15,.,TRBJ2-4,TRBD1,TGTGCCACCAGCAGAGATCCTTTCGGACAGGAGAAAAACATTCAGTACTTC,CATSRDPFGQEKNIQYF
TRBV7-2,.,TRBJ1-2,TRBD1,TGTGCCAGCAGCCCCGGGACAGGGGGCCGGTATGGCTACACCTTC,CASSPGTGGRYGYTF
TRBV27,.,TRBJ2-1,TRBD2,TGTGCCAGCAGTTTAAGACTAGCGGGCCGCAATGAGCAGTTCTTC,CASSLRLAGRNEQFF
TRBV28,.,TRBJ1-5,.,TGTGCCAGCAGTTTAGATCAGCCCCAGCATTTT,CASSLDQPQHF
TRBV9,.,TRBJ2-3,.,TGTGCCAGCAGTTGGACAAAAACCACCACAGATACGCAGTATTTT,CASSWTKTTTDTQYF
TRBV7-2,few,TRBJ1-6,.,TGTGCCAGCAGCTTATATGGCAATTCACCCCTCCACTTT,CASSLYGNSPLHF
TRBV6-5,.,TRBJ2-2,.,TGTGCCAGCAGTTACTGGGGGAACACCGGGGAGCTGTTTTTT,CASSYWGNTGELFF
TRBV30,.,TRBJ1-5,.,TGTGCCTGGAACGGTGATAGCAATCAGCCCCAGCATTTT,CAWNGDSNQPQHF
TRBV18,.,TRBJ2-7,TRBD2,TGTGCCAGCTCACCGCAACTAGCGGGGGGGTACGAGCAGTACTTC,CASSPQLAGGYEQYF